These T cell receptor beta chains were read from a single sample in a study of control samples from healthy donors and cancer patients. Method: immunoSEQ multiplex PCR; TCRdb's copy keeps in-frame clones and lacks some. Here the sample spans some 100,000 clones, about 90% being singletons. Sequencing was performed on blood. The receptor source for this set is a man between 25 and 39 years old in good health. Each CDR3 is given without its conserved first and last residue.

v_call cdr3_aa
TRBV4-1 ASSQPLQGNYGYT
TRBV5-8 ASSLDPALATNEKLF
TRBV19 ASSKGDQPYGYT
TRBV4-1 ASSHRTVQTYNEQF
TRBV11-2 ASSLGTVQETQY
TRBV5-4 ASSLTSGRGYEQY
TRBV5-4 ASSLGGLAVDGGYEQY
TRBV9 ASSVAPAVEQF
TRBV11-3 ASSSRGGPYEQY
TRBV3-1/TRBV3-2 ASSHVDRDSEQF
TRBV19 ASNQASWLGELF
TRBV29-1 SGTVIGGTDTQY
TRBV19 ASSSIGGTAYEQY
TRBV24-1 ATSDPGLAGVGTSTDTQY
TRBV7-2 ASTADYRYEQY
TRBV11-3 ASSSGGRNEQF
TRBV19 ASTWGQGIAGYT
TRBV2 ASSEVITEGQPQH
TRBV15 ATSRELAALYNEQF
TRBV27 ASSLLAGVSGANVLT
TRBV7-2 ASSIGTANTGELF
TRBV2 AGRPGTSGSVSGELF
TRBV27 ASSFGLAGTYEQY
TRBV30 AWSDIVATGNEQF
TRBV6-2/TRBV6-3 ASSSSGTGSYEQY
TRBV5-6 ASSLAASGIPYEQY
TRBV12-5 ASGPGLAGGEQF
TRBV12-2 ASRLGVTPYEQY
TRBV15 ATSRESQRTNEKLF
TRBV18 ASSPGSGRPGELF
TRBV7-9 ASSLWQGSSYEQY
TRBV7-9 ASSLAASGSLYEQY
TRBV11-2 AGARSPISGNTIY
TRBV19 ASSVRAADTQY
TRBV7-9 ASRQQVSSYNEQF
TRBV11-3 ASSSPGLRGQY
TRBV27 ASTSGTTEAF
TRBV11-2 ASSTTAGTRIYNEQF
TRBV29-1 SVRERGQNYGYT
TRBV10-1 ASRQGGSGELF
TRBV28 ASSFSGLAGGGNEQF
TRBV14 ASASAYYNNEQF
TRBV10-3 AISESTENTEAF
TRBV27 ASSLGGANSPLH
TRBV4-2 ASSPGLAHSDTQY
TRBV27 ASRYQGSGEKLF
TRBV4-2 ASSQAGGEDTEAF
TRBV5-8 ASSLGGNSYNEQF
TRBV5-1 ASSSLAELRETQY
TRBV4-2 ASSQEGSGRGPQY
TRBV27 ASSSRPGGPYNEQF